Detailed here is one TCR beta chain. Antigen: not known. The data were taken from a study of T cell repertoires in cytomegalovirus infection. TCRdb re-analysed the reads in MiXCR, keeping a single row per CDR3 protein. The sample includes approximately 120,000 distinct CDR3 sequences, around 31% of them seen just once. From germline, CDR1 is SGHVS and CDR2 FQNEAQ. V lost 0 bases and J lost 5, with 7 bases in between. This CDR3 is built from 13 residues. The clonotype originates from a human donor in good health (CMV status not recorded). Some clones in this sample may be carry-over from other donors' samples. This chain joins TRBV7-8 and TRBJ1-1; D call uncertain. The sequencing used CD8+ T cells from cultured PBMCs, collected from culture after CMV antigen stimulation. CDR3 bases: TGTGCCAGCAGCTTAGCGAGGATAACTGAAGCTTTCTTT. This translates into CASSLARITEAFF.